What follows are 17 T cell receptor beta chains derived from one specimen sequenced in a study of T cells in women clearing cervical HPV infection. Produced via immunoSEQ multiplex PCR; TCRdb's table is partial and in-frame only. Here the sample table reports 20,000 to 25,000 clones. Material: blood buffy coat. Receptor source: a woman aged 18-70 years with a cervical HPV16 infection that either progressed to CIN3+ or cleared (not recorded which).

In the case of this clone: The read stops 3 residues short of the end of the CDR3; the missing end is completed from the germline J gene. The chain employs TRBV5-3 and TRBJ2-1; 11 bases are shared with TRBD2. TRBV5-3 is designated an ORF whose function remains uncertain. The ends lost 0 bases at V and 4 bases at J; junction bases unmatched: 9. The CDR3 loop spans 18 amino acids. CDR3 bases read: TGTGCCAGAAGCTTGGGGGGCCCTAGCGGGGGGAGATACAATGAG. Its translation is CARSLGGPSGGRYNE. The full CDR3 protein reads CARSLGGPSGGRYNEQFF.

Concerning this clone itself: The read stops 3 residues short of the end of the CDR3; the missing end is completed from the germline J gene. J is TRBJ2-7 and V is TRBV10-2; 11 nucleotides agree with TRBD2. Germline V gives CDR1 WSHSY, CDR2 SAAADI. This CDR3 is 15 amino acids long. V shed 2 bases, J shed 6 bases, and the junction held 6 bases outside the gene matches. The sequenced CDR3 bases are TGCGCCAGCAGTGAGACTAGCGGGGGTATCTCCGAG. This translates into CASSETSGGISE. The entire CDR3 is CASSETSGGISEQYF.

A word on this clone: From the germline J gene comes the end of the CDR3, since the read stops 3 residues before it. The J gene is TRBJ1-2, the V gene TRBV2; D gene uncertain. In germline, CDR1 is SNHLY, CDR2 FYNNEI. The CDR3 covers 14 residues. The chain's CDR3 is CASSERLAGYDYTF. Incomplete CDR3 DNA: TGTGCCAGCAGTGAACGCCTAGCGGGCTACGAC.

Regarding this clone: The read ends 3 residues before the CDR3 terminus; that terminus is restored from the germline J gene. The chain recombines TRBV19 with TRBJ2-2; no firm D call. V gave up 3 bases and J gave up 1 base, with 18 bases separating them. Looked up from germline, CDR1 is LNHDA and CDR2 is SQIVND (reference sequence). This CDR3 spans 18 amino acids. CDR3 sequence: CASSIRAPPAMNTGELFF. CDR3 DNA (partial): TGTGCCAGTAGTATTAGGGCCCCCCCCGCGATGAACACCGGGGAG.

Points on this clone: The read ends 3 residues early relative to the CDR3; the germline J gene fills the gap. Distinct nucleotide sequences in the sample also encode this CDR3. The J gene is TRBJ1-3, the V gene TRBV19, with a possible D match to TRBD1 (6 bases). Germline V CDR1 and CDR2: LNHDA, SQIVND (reference sequence). The CDR3 has 18 residues. Trimming stripped 5 bases from V and 4 bases from J, with 24 bases between. The CDR3 reads CASSPIRMGHLGGNTIYF. CDR3 DNA, as far as it was read: TGTGCCAGTAGTCCTATACGGATGGGACATCTAGGGGGAAACACC.

With respect to this clone: The CDR3 extends 3 residues past the end of the read, so its final part is completed from the germline J gene. The chain carries TRBV6-2 or TRBV6-3 and TRBJ1-1; a weak D match, TRBD1 (5 bases). The CDR3 is 15 amino acids. V was pared by 7 bases and J by 4 bases, with 19 bases between. Germline CDR1 reads MNHEY; CDR2 reads SVGEGT. Incomplete CDR3 DNA: TGTGCCAGCACCGTACTCGGGGGATTGGGCACTGAA. Amino acids: CASTVLGGLGTE. The whole CDR3 protein reads CASTVLGGLGTEAFF.

Points on this clone: Read coverage stops 3 residues before the CDR3 terminus; the germline J gene supplies the remainder. V is TRBV10-3 and J is TRBJ2-3, with 12 bases identical to TRBD2. The CDR3 is 17 amino acids. The germline CDR1 and CDR2 sequences are ENHRY and SYGVKD. V trimming: 0 bases; J trimming: 2 bases; junction bases outside the gene matches: 3. The covered CDR3 bases are TGTGCCATCAGTGAGTCGAGGACTAGCGGGGTCACAGATACG. This encodes CAISESRTSGVTDT. The full CDR3 protein is CAISESRTSGVTDTQYF.

On this clone itself: The DNA ends 3 residues before the CDR3 does, and the rest of the CDR3 is filled in from the germline J gene. The V call is TRBV18, the J call TRBJ2-7; 9 bases are shared with TRBD1. J lost 4 bases, V lost 4 bases, and 2 bases had no gene match. Germline V gene lookup returns CDR1 KGHSH and CDR2 LQKENI. The CDR3 loop spans 13 amino acids. The CDR3 loop reads CASSRQGEYEQYF. CDR3 DNA, as far as it was read: TGTGCCAGCTCACGACAGGGGGAATACGAG.

About this clone: The read stops 3 residues short of the end of the CDR3; the missing end is completed from the germline J gene. This chain connects TRBV5-1 to TRBJ2-3; D is undetermined. Trimming left V 0 bases short and J 2 bases short, with 7 bases between. The CDR3 covers 14 residues. Germline loops: CDR1 SGHRS, CDR2 YFSETQ. This CDR3 reads CASSLEQFTDTQYF. Partial CDR3 DNA: TGCGCCAGCAGCTTGGAACAATTCACAGATACG.

With respect to this clone: Read coverage stops 3 residues before the CDR3 terminus; the germline J gene supplies the remainder. The gene calls are TRBV19 and TRBJ1-2; TRBD1 matches 10 bases. The CDR3 length is 14 residues. CDR1 is LNHDA and CDR2 is SQIVND in the germline V gene (reference sequence). Partial CDR3 DNA: TGTGCCAGTAGCGAGGGACAGGGGTTTTACGAC. Translating gives CASSEGQGFYD. The full CDR3 protein reads CASSEGQGFYDYTF.

A word on this clone: The read terminates 3 residues ahead of where the CDR3 ends, so the germline J gene completes it. Other DNA sequences within the sample encode an identical CDR3. J is TRBJ2-3 and V is TRBV7-3; 8 nucleotides line up with TRBD1. The junction had 10 bases not matched to a gene; V was cut back by 5 bases and J by 6 bases. Germline CDR1 and CDR2: SGHTA and FQGTGA. This CDR3 is 15 amino acids long. CDR3 residues: CASSPGTGGLDTQYF. CDR3 DNA (partial): TGTGCCAGCAGCCCCGGGACAGGAGGATTGGATACG.

A remark on this clone: Relative to the germline gene, one junction end is altered; a read error may explain this. With the read ending 3 residues before the CDR3 end, the germline J gene is used to fill in that end. This specimen includes other DNA sequences encoding the same CDR3. The chain uses TRBV5-1 and TRBJ1-3; maybe TRBD1 (5 bases). Germline values: CDR1 SGHRS, CDR2 YFSETQ. CDR3 length equals 17 residues. The CDR3: CASSLPGEGTRGNTIYF. The DNA read from the CDR3 is TGCGCCAGCAGCTTGCCGGGGGAGGGGACGCGGGGAAACACT.

On this clone itself: The DNA ends 3 residues before the CDR3 does, and the rest of the CDR3 is filled in from the germline J gene. V and J are TRBV5-1 and TRBJ2-4; TRBD1 might be the D (5 bases). Germline CDR1 SGHRS, CDR2 YFSETQ. Trimming took off 3 bases at V and 1 base at J, with 14 bases between the two ends. This CDR3 has 16 residues. CDR3 protein: CASSWGRVWAKNIQYF. The covered CDR3 bases are TGCGCCAGCAGCTGGGGCAGGGTCTGGGCCAAAAACATT.

With respect to this clone: The germline gene is not matched at one end of the junction; a read error may be the cause. At the DNA level, this CDR3 is encoded by other sequences in the same sample as well. CDR3 bases read: TGTGCCAGCAGCTTAGCGGGGACACCGGGCAACACA. Its translation: CASSLAGTPGNT. The CDR3, in full, reads CASSLAGTPGNTIYF. The chain carries TRBV7-2 and TRBJ1-3, with D possibly matching TRBD1 (6 bases). The read ends 3 residues before the CDR3 terminus; that terminus is restored from the germline J gene. The V gene's germline CDR1 is SGHTA and CDR2 FQGNSA. The CDR3 loop spans 15 amino acids.

Worth noting for this clone: With the read ending 3 residues before the CDR3 end, the germline J gene is used to fill in that end. The V gene is TRBV7-7, the J gene TRBJ1-6; no firm D call. Germline V gene sequence: CDR1 SSHAT, CDR2 FNYEAQ (reference sequence). Trimming shortened V by 2 bases and J by 0 bases, and 5 bases separated the two germline ends. The CDR3 is made up of 15 amino acids. CDR3 sequence reads: CASSLQNSYNSPLHF. The covered CDR3 bases are TGTGCCAGCAGCTTACAGAACTCCTATAATTCACCC.

For this clone: The observed sequence ends 3 residues before the CDR3 terminus, with the missing tail filled in from the germline J gene. Other DNA sequences within the sample encode an identical CDR3. The chain has TRBV7-2 and TRBJ2-3, with a weak D call TRBD2 (5 bases). This CDR3 has 14 amino acids. Trimming took 5 bases from V and 2 from J, leaving 11 bases between them. CDR1 is SGHTA, CDR2 FQGNSA, per germline. The CDR3 DNA, read in part, is TGTGCCAGCAGCCCAGGACTTGCCACAGATACG. Residues: CASSPGLATDT. The whole CDR3 is CASSPGLATDTQYF. The variable domain in full, completed from reference TRBV7-2 and TRBJ2-3, reads GAGVSQSPSNKVTEKGKDVELRCDPISGHTALYWYRQSLGQGLEFLIYFQGNSAPDKSGLPSDRFSAERTGGSVSTLTIQRTQQEDSAVYLCASSPGLATDTQYFGPGTRLTVL.

Concerning this clone: The read comes to an end 3 residues before the CDR3 does, leaving the germline J gene to fill in the end. The chain joins TRBV7-9 to TRBJ2-7, with 9 positions matching TRBD2. Germline assignment: CDR1 SEHNR and CDR2 FQNEAQ (reference sequence). The CDR3 has 15 residues. The junction had 11 bases not matched to a gene; V was cut back by 8 bases and J by 3 bases. The CDR3 DNA, read in part, is TGTGCCAGCGGGCGGGGAGCGGGAGGACACTACGAG. It codes for CASGRGAGGHYE. The entire CDR3 sequence reads CASGRGAGGHYEQYF.